The entry that follows covers one T cell receptor (beta chain) sequence. Its antigen is currently unknown. The CDR3 consists of 15 residues. CDR1 is SGHNT, CDR2 YENEEA, per germline. Trimming cost V 5 bases and J 6 bases; bases outside gene matches: 10. Generated by immunoSEQ multiplex PCR, the TCRdb table keeps only in-frame clones and is missing some. The sample lists approximately 150,000 clones, roughly 89% seen once, with over 3% in the top ten. This record comes from a study of cytomegalovirus exposure and HLA in healthy donors. The overall study: The roughly 120 validation repertoires matched the roughly 700 first-cohort repertoires in platform, a later analysis reported.

Study results and limitations: Cytomegalovirus-associated status was assigned to 164 TCR beta chains. Cytomegalovirus status was reportedly diagnosed by the classifier with high specificity and sensitivity.

This TCR was recovered from a woman younger than 35 in good health and CMV-seropositive. What was sequenced was PBMCs. The V gene is TRBV11-3, the J gene TRBJ2-1, with 7 bases matching TRBD2. In DNA form, the CDR3 reads TGTGCCAGCAGCCCCTTGACTAGCCGCATCAATGAGCAGTTCTTC. It encodes CASSPLTSRINEQFF.